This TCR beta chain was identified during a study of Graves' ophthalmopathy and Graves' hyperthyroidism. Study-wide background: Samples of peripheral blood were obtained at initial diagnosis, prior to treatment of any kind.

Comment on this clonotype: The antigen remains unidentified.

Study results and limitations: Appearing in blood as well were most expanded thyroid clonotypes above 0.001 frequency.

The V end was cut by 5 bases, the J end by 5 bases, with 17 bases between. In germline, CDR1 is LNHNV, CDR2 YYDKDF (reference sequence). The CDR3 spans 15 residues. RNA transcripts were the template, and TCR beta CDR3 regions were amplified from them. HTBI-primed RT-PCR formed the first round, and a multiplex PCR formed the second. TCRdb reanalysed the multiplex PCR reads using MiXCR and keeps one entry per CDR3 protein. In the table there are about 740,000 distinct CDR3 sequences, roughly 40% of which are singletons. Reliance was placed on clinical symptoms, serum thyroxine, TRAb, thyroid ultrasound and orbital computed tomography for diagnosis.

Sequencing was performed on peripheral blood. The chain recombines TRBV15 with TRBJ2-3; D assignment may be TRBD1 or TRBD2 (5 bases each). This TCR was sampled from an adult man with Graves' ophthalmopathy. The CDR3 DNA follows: TGTGCCACCAGCGGGGCCGGGCTACGGGGAGATACGCAGTATTTT. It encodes CATSGAGLRGDTQYF.